The 31 T cell receptor beta chains reported below all come from one sample, sequenced in a study of blood T cell repertoires in COVID-19. Method: immunoSEQ multiplex PCR; TCRdb's copy keeps in-frame clones and lacks some. This sample has roughly 300,000 clones, with 90% found just once. Sequences were obtained from peripheral blood. The receptor set was obtained from a woman in her 30s with COVID-19, enrolled during active disease.

The chain has TRBV5-4 and TRBJ2-5; 7 positions agree with TRBD1. The CDR3 consists of 16 residues. Per the germline V gene, CDR1 is SGHNT and CDR2 is YYREEE (reference sequence). Trimming cost V 3 bases and J 5 bases; bases outside gene matches: 13. CDR3 region: CASSSVGTAPRETQYF. CDR3 DNA sequence: TGTGCCAGCAGCTCCGTAGGGACAGCGCCCAGGGAGACCCAGTACTTC.

The chain couples TRBV28 to TRBJ2-3, with D perhaps TRBD1 (5 bases). CDR3 length: 16 amino acids. V lost 8 bases to trimming and J lost 1 base, with 19 bases between them. The germline V gene has CDR1 MDHEN and CDR2 SYDVKM. CDR3 region: CASSPGHIVGTDTQYF. CDR3 coding DNA: TGTGCCAGCTCACCTGGACACATAGTCGGCACAGATACGCAGTATTTT.

V and J are TRBV19 and TRBJ2-7; 8 positions agree with TRBD2. The CDR3 length is 16 residues. Germline V gene data show CDR1 as LNHDA and CDR2 as SQIVND (reference sequence). The V and J ends lost 5 bases and 2 bases, in that order; junction bases with no gene match: 11. CDR3 in amino acids: CASSPLGGTRAYEQYF. In DNA form, the CDR3 reads TGTGCCAGTAGTCCCCTAGGCGGGACTAGAGCCTACGAGCAGTACTTC. The variable domain in full, with the rest retrieved from reference TRBV19 and TRBJ2-7, is DGGITQSPKYLFRKEGQNVTLSCEQNLNHDAMYWYRQDPGQGLRLIYYSQIVNDFQKGDIAEGYSVSREKKESFPLTVTSAQKNPTAFYLCASSPLGGTRAYEQYFGPGTRLTVT.

J is TRBJ2-5 and V is TRBV20-1, with a tentative D call TRBD2 (6 bases). The germline CDR1 and CDR2 sequences are DFQATT and SNEGSKA (reference sequence). Trimming removed 3 bases at V and 4 bases at J, with 9 bases between. The CDR3 is made up of 12 amino acids. The CDR3 DNA reads TGCAGTGCTAGTCAGGAGGGAGAGACCCAGTACTTC. Its protein is CSASQEGETQYF.

V usage is TRBV29-1 and J usage is TRBJ1-1; D is ambiguous. The CDR3 consists of 15 residues. Germline V CDR1 and CDR2: SQVTM, ANQGSEA. Trimming shortened V by 4 bases and J by 1 base, and 16 bases separated the two germline ends. In nucleotides, the CDR3 is TGCAGCGTTGTACGCCGCGGGGTGTCGAACACTGAAGCTTTCTTT. The encoded protein is CSVVRRGVSNTEAFF. Looking up the rest from reference TRBV29-1 and TRBJ1-1 gives the full variable domain: SAVISQKPSRDICQRGTSLTIQCQVDSQVTMMFWYRQQPGQSLTLIATANQGSEATYESGFVIDKFPISRPNLTFSTLTVSNMSPEDSSIYLCSVVRRGVSNTEAFFGQGTRLTVV.

This clone turned up a few times. The rearrangement uses TRBV5-1 and TRBJ1-4; 11 positions match TRBD1. This CDR3 contains 15 residues. Germline trimming cut 4 bases from V and 6 bases from J; bases unmatched to any gene: 5. Germline CDR1 is SGHRS and CDR2 is YFSETQ. In DNA, the CDR3 is TGCGCCAGCAGCCAGGACAGGGGGCTTGATGAAAAACTGTTTTTT. It yields the protein CASSQDRGLDEKLFF.

The chain uses TRBV29-1 and TRBJ1-2, with 8 positions matching TRBD1. Looked up from germline, CDR1 is SQVTM and CDR2 is ANQGSEA. The V segment lost 6 bases and the J segment 8 bases; nucleotides outside the gene matches: 11. The CDR3 is 13 amino acids. The CDR3 loop is CSVDTTGVEGYTF. CDR3 coding DNA: TGCAGCGTCGATACGACAGGGGTGGAAGGCTACACCTTC.

V and J are TRBV4-3 and TRBJ2-1; D is ambiguous. Germline values: CDR1 LGHNA, CDR2 YSLEER. The CDR3 sequence is 14 residues long. V gave up 1 base and J gave up 4 bases, with 8 bases separating them. The CDR3 DNA sequence: TGCGCCAGCAGCCAAGGCTCCTATTACAATGAGCAGTTCTTC. Encoded protein: CASSQGSYYNEQFF.

J is TRBJ2-3 and V is TRBV3-1 (or the pseudogene TRBV3-2); TRBD2 aligns across 8 bases. CDR1 and CDR2 (germline): LGHDT, YNNKEL (reference sequence). The V and J ends lost 4 bases and 6 bases, in that order; junction bases with no gene match: 0. The CDR3 is 12 amino acids. The CDR3 loop reads CASSRTSDTQYF. CDR3 nucleotide sequence: TGTGCCAGCAGCCGGACTAGCGATACGCAGTATTTT.

The V gene is TRBV9, the J gene TRBJ2-2, with TRBD1 matching over 9 bases. The junction had 17 bases not matched to a gene; V was cut back by 3 bases and J by 5 bases. CDR3 size: 19 residues. CDR1 SGDLS and CDR2 YYNGEE come from the germline V gene. The chain's CDR3 is CASSAPLTGGSSRTGELFF. The CDR3 nucleotides are TGTGCCAGCAGCGCCCCTTTAACAGGGGGCTCGAGTCGGACCGGGGAGCTGTTTTTT.

This chain uses TRBV18 with TRBJ2-5; 8 nucleotides align to TRBD1. The CDR3 has 15 amino acids. The germline V gene encodes CDR1 KGHSH and CDR2 LQKENI. V lost 6 bases and J lost 3; bases outside the gene matches: 9. CDR3 residues: CASSLQGQGEETQYF. For the CDR3, the DNA is TGTGCCAGCTCCCTCCAAGGACAGGGCGAAGAGACCCAGTACTTC.

V usage is TRBV18 and J usage is TRBJ2-7, with 12 bases matching TRBD2. Germline V gives CDR1 KGHSH, CDR2 LQKENI. The CDR3 contains 16 residues. Unmatched junction bases numbered 10, after V lost 4 bases and J lost 6 bases. The CDR3 sequence: CASSQMTSGSRGEQYF. Written as DNA, the CDR3 is TGTGCCAGCTCACAAATGACTAGCGGGAGCCGAGGCGAGCAGTACTTC.

This chain uses TRBV19 with TRBJ2-5; 7 nucleotides line up with TRBD1. Germline assignment: CDR1 LNHDA and CDR2 SQIVND (reference sequence). This CDR3 is 16 amino acids long. Trimming cost V 3 bases and J 5 bases; bases outside gene matches: 12. CDR3 sequence reads: CASSMGDSTMGETQYF. CDR3 DNA: TGTGCCAGTAGTATGGGGGACAGCACGATGGGGGAGACCCAGTACTTC. Full variable domain (rest looked up from reference TRBV19 and TRBJ2-5): DGGITQSPKYLFRKEGQNVTLSCEQNLNHDAMYWYRQDPGQGLRLIYYSQIVNDFQKGDIAEGYSVSREKKESFPLTVTSAQKNPTAFYLCASSMGDSTMGETQYFGPGTRLLVL.

The rearrangement links TRBV14 to TRBJ2-1; TRBD2 aligns across 13 bases. Germline CDR1 and CDR2: SGHDN and FVKESK. Germline trimming cut 5 bases from V and 0 bases from J; bases unmatched to any gene: 10. The CDR3 has 19 residues. The CDR3 region is CASSSRLAGGLSSYNEQFF. The CDR3 DNA is TGTGCCAGCAGCTCTCGACTAGCGGGAGGTCTGAGCTCCTACAATGAGCAGTTCTTC. The variable domain in full, completed from reference TRBV14 and TRBJ2-1, reads EAGVTQFPSHSVIEKGQTVTLRCDPISGHDNLYWYRRVMGKEIKFLLHFVKESKQDESGMPNNRFLAERTGGTYSTLKVQPAELEDSGVYFCASSSRLAGGLSSYNEQFFGPGTRLTVL.

This chain uses TRBV3-1 (or the pseudogene TRBV3-2) with TRBJ1-2; D ambiguous. The CDR3 is made up of 14 amino acids. The germline V gene encodes CDR1 LGHDT and CDR2 YNNKEL (reference sequence). Between the trimmed V and J ends, which lost 4 bases and 8 bases, there was a span of 17 bases. The CDR3 DNA reads as TGTGCCAGCAGCCCAGGTCGACGGCGGAGGGGCTACACCTTC. Translating gives CASSPGRRRRGYTF.

The chain uses TRBV27 and TRBJ2-7; 10 positions match TRBD1. The CDR3 is 16 amino acids. V gave up 7 bases and J gave up 2 bases; unmatched junction bases: 11. Germline V CDR1 and CDR2: MNHEY, SMNVEV (reference sequence). CDR3 DNA: TGTGCCAGCACCGCCCATCCTGGACAGGGGGCCTACGAGCAGTACTTC. Encoded protein: CASTAHPGQGAYEQYF.

The chain combines TRBV5-1 with TRBJ2-1; the match to TRBD2 covers 13 bases. Germline V gene lookup returns CDR1 SGHRS and CDR2 YFSETQ. The CDR3 extends over 16 amino acids. V trimming: 3 bases; J trimming: 6 bases; junction bases outside the gene matches: 6. In DNA, the CDR3 is TGCGCCAGCAGCTCCCCCCGGACTAGCGGGAGCAATGAGCAGTTCTTC. This sequence encodes CASSSPRTSGSNEQFF.

The CDR3 is CASSFTGQEVNYGYTF. The CDR3 nucleotides are TGTGCCAGCAGTTTTACCGGACAGGAGGTTAACTATGGCTACACCTTC. J is TRBJ1-2 and V is TRBV27; TRBD1 matches 7 bases. Germline V gene data show CDR1 as MNHEY and CDR2 as SMNVEV (reference sequence). Trimming removed 3 bases from V and 1 base from J; junction bases left unmatched: 8. The CDR3 loop spans 16 amino acids.

V and J are TRBV7-9 and TRBJ1-1, with 9 bases identical to TRBD1. The CDR3 spans 15 residues. V shed 4 bases, J shed 5 bases, and the junction held 8 bases outside the gene matches. CDR1 is SEHNR and CDR2 is FQNEAQ in the germline V gene (reference sequence). This CDR3 is CASSSAGTGHTEAFF. The DNA of the CDR3 is TGTGCCAGCAGCTCGGCCGGGACAGGGCATACTGAAGCTTTCTTT.

The genes are TRBV30 and TRBJ1-2; TRBD1 might be the D (6 bases). With 4 bases removed from V and 8 bases from J, the gap between germline ends came to 20 bases. Germline V lookup: CDR1 GTSNPN, CDR2 SVGIG (reference sequence). The CDR3 is 14 amino acids. The CDR3 is CAWTNFTGPGGYTF. CDR3 DNA: TGTGCCTGGACCAACTTTACAGGGCCTGGAGGCTACACCTTC.

The V gene is TRBV4-1, the J gene TRBJ1-1; 9 bases are shared with TRBD1. The CDR3 runs to 15 residues. J gave up 0 bases and V 4 bases, and 3 bases lay outside the gene matches. The germline gives CDR1 MGHRA, CDR2 YSYEKL. CDR3 protein: CASSPRQGVNTEAFF. CDR3 DNA: TGCGCCAGCAGCCCCAGACAGGGGGTGAACACTGAAGCTTTCTTT.

This clone occurred a few times. The gene calls are TRBV28 and TRBJ2-7; no definite D call. Germline assignment: CDR1 MDHEN and CDR2 SYDVKM. V was clipped by 5 bases and J by 2 bases, with 10 bases between them. The CDR3 has 13 residues. The CDR3 protein is CASSLPSAYEQYF. CDR3 in DNA: TGTGCCAGCAGTCTCCCTTCAGCCTACGAGCAGTACTTC. The full variable domain, in which reference TRBV28 and TRBJ2-7 provide the parts outside the CDR3, is DVKVTQSSRYLVKRTGEKVFLECVQDMDHENMFWYRQDPGLGLRLIYFSYDVKMKEKGDIPEGYSVSREKKERFSLILESASTNQTSMYLCASSLPSAYEQYFGPGTRLTVT.

The J gene is TRBJ1-4, the V gene TRBV14; D might be TRBD1 (6 bases). Trimming removed 5 bases from V and 10 bases from J, with 14 bases in between. CDR1 is SGHDN, CDR2 FVKESK, per germline. The CDR3 is 13 residues long. The CDR3 DNA is TGTGCCAGCAGCTCTACAGGGATGGGAAAACTGTTTTTT. This translates into CASSSTGMGKLFF.

The chain joins TRBV24-1 to TRBJ2-5; 13 bases match TRBD2. CDR1 and CDR2 from the germline V gene are KGHDR and SFDVKD. With V trimmed by 5 bases and J by 4 bases, 0 bases remained unmatched. The CDR3 has 14 residues. This CDR3 is CATSGLAGGETQYF. The CDR3 DNA follows: TGTGCCACCAGTGGACTAGCGGGAGGAGAGACCCAGTACTTC.

This clone has a single count. The genes are TRBV30 and TRBJ1-6; 9 positions agree with TRBD1. V shed 3 bases, J shed 10 bases, and the junction held 10 bases outside the gene matches. The CDR3 contains 15 residues. The germline gives CDR1 GTSNPN, CDR2 SVGIG (reference sequence). The chain's CDR3 is CAWSESGQGYSPLHF. The CDR3 DNA reads as TGTGCCTGGAGCGAATCGGGACAGGGCTACTCACCCCTCCACTTT.

V usage is TRBV7-6 and J usage is TRBJ2-2; TRBD2 matches 8 bases. J lost 7 bases, V lost 2 bases, and 6 bases had no gene match. CDR1 and CDR2 (germline): SGHVS, FNYEAQ. The CDR3 is 15 residues long. The CDR3 DNA follows: TGTGCCAGCAGCTTATGGGGACTAGAACACGGGGAGCTGTTTTTT. Translating gives CASSLWGLEHGELFF.

V and J are TRBV14 and TRBJ1-3; 8 bases are a match to TRBD1. Germline lookup yields CDR1 SGHDN and CDR2 FVKESK. V gave up 4 bases and J gave up 5 bases; unmatched junction bases: 10. The CDR3 has 16 amino acids. The CDR3 sequence: CASSPRTGLMRNTIYF. Written as DNA, the CDR3 is TGTGCCAGCAGCCCACGGACAGGGCTTATGAGAAACACCATATATTTT. Filled out from reference TRBV14 and TRBJ1-3, the complete variable domain reads EAGVTQFPSHSVIEKGQTVTLRCDPISGHDNLYWYRRVMGKEIKFLLHFVKESKQDESGMPNNRFLAERTGGTYSTLKVQPAELEDSGVYFCASSPRTGLMRNTIYFGEGSWLTVV.

The chain recombines TRBV5-5 with TRBJ2-2, with a possible D match to TRBD2 (5 bases). Germline lookup yields CDR1 SGHKS and CDR2 YYEKEE (reference sequence). With 0 bases removed from V and 4 bases from J, the gap between germline ends came to 10 bases. The CDR3 spans 15 residues. CDR3 nucleotides: TGTGCCAGCAGCTTGGGCGGGCTGGGCACCGGGGAGCTGTTTTTT. Amino acid sequence: CASSLGGLGTGELFF.

This chain connects TRBV15 to TRBJ2-3; the match to TRBD1 covers 7 bases. The junction had 0 bases not matched to a gene; V was cut back by 3 bases and J by 3 bases. The CDR3 spans 13 residues. CDR1 is LNHNV, CDR2 YYDKDF, per germline (reference sequence). The DNA of the CDR3 is TGTGCCACCAGCAGGGGACAGACAGATACGCAGTATTTT. As protein: CATSRGQTDTQYF.

Here the CDR3 DNA reads TGTGCCAGCAGTTTATGGTCGGGGGGTGGTAGTAATCAGCCCCAGCATTTT. Protein: CASSLWSGGGSNQPQHF. This chain uses TRBV28 with TRBJ1-5; the D gene is possibly TRBD1 (5 bases). V was clipped by 0 bases and J by 4 bases, with 16 bases between them. There are 17 residues in the CDR3. The germline gives CDR1 MDHEN, CDR2 SYDVKM.

V and J are TRBV4-1 and TRBJ2-5, with TRBD1 as a possible D gene (6 bases). In germline, CDR1 is MGHRA, CDR2 YSYEKL. Trimming left V 0 bases short and J 8 bases short, with 13 bases between. This CDR3 spans 14 amino acids. Here the CDR3 DNA reads TGCGCCAGCAGCCAAGACTGGGGGCGTACCACCCAGTACTTC. It codes for CASSQDWGRTTQYF.